These T cell receptor beta chains were read from a single sample in a study of blood T cells in healthy people across ages. TCRdb re-called the 5' RACE reads with MiXCR, one entry per CDR3 protein. The table lists hundreds of thousands of distinct CDR3 sequences, roughly 43% of them singletons. Sequenced input: blood. These TCRs come from a young man in good health. CDR3s include the opening cysteine and the closing phenylalanine or tryptophan. A D gene is named only where the DNA matches it firmly. Some rows have no size entry. The others give once, few or many, or a class for an expanded clone.

size: NA
J: TRBJ1-2
D: TRBD1
V: TRBV2
CDR3: CASTPGQRDYGYTF
DNA: TGTGCCAGCACCCCGGGACAGCGAGACTATGGCTACACCTTC

size: NA
J: TRBJ2-3
D: TRBD1
V: TRBV27
CDR3: CASSLSSGTGYTDTQYF
DNA: TGTGCCAGCAGTTTATCGTCCGGGACAGGGTACACGGATACGCAGTATTTT

size: many
J: TRBJ2-5
D: NA
V: TRBV7-2
CDR3: CASSRGNQETQYF
DNA: TGTGCCAGCAGCCGAGGGAACCAAGAGACCCAGTACTTC

size: few
J: TRBJ2-7
D: NA
V: TRBV6-6
CDR3: CASRRRDGEVVEQYF
DNA: TGTGCCAGCAGGCGCCGGGACGGTGAGGTGGTCGAGCAGTACTTC

size: NA
J: TRBJ2-6
D: NA
V: TRBV28
CDR3: CASSYYRRSSGANVLTF
DNA: TGTGCCAGCAGTTACTACAGGCGAAGCTCTGGGGCCAACGTCCTGACTTTC

size: many
J: TRBJ2-1
D: TRBD2
V: TRBV29-1
CDR3: CSARTSGGAEFF
DNA: TGCAGCGCACGGACTAGCGGGGGGGCAGAGTTCTTC

size: NA
J: TRBJ1-6
D: NA
V: TRBV3-1
CDR3: CASSQDGGEVPLHF
DNA: TGTGCCAGCAGCCAAGACGGTGGGGAAGTACCCCTCCACTTT

size: NA
J: TRBJ2-3
D: NA
V: TRBV3-1
CDR3: CASTAGSRSADTQYF
DNA: TGTGCCAGCACCGCAGGCAGTCGATCCGCAGATACGCAGTATTTT

size: few
J: TRBJ2-7
D: TRBD2
V: TRBV6-2/TRBV6-3
CDR3: CASRHTSGETYEQYF
DNA: TGTGCCAGCAGACACACTAGCGGGGAAACCTACGAGCAGTACTTC

size: NA
J: TRBJ1-5
D: NA
V: TRBV12-3/TRBV12-4
CDR3: CASSPSGGDLSNQPQHF
DNA: TGTGCCAGCAGTCCCAGTGGGGGCGACCTTAGCAATCAGCCCCAGCATTTT

size: NA
J: TRBJ2-3
D: TRBD2
V: TRBV20-1
CDR3: CSAKGLAGLGDTQYF
DNA: TGCAGTGCAAAAGGACTAGCGGGTTTGGGAGATACGCAGTATTTT

size: NA
J: TRBJ1-5
D: NA
V: TRBV6-6
CDR3: CASRDDAGIGNQPQHF
DNA: TGTGCCAGCAGGGACGATGCGGGGATTGGTAATCAGCCCCAGCATTTT

size: few
J: TRBJ2-3
D: TRBD2
V: TRBV6-1
CDR3: CASSEETSGVSKQYF
DNA: TGTGCCAGCAGTGAAGAAACTAGCGGCGTAAGTAAGCAGTATTTT

size: few
J: TRBJ2-7
D: TRBD2
V: TRBV12-3/TRBV12-4
CDR3: CASSFSGGAHEQYF
DNA: TGTGCCAGCAGTTTCAGCGGGGGGGCCCACGAGCAGTACTTC

size: NA
J: TRBJ1-1
D: NA
V: TRBV7-9
CDR3: CASSLGTPEAFF
DNA: TGTGCCAGCAGCTTAGGGACACCTGAAGCTTTCTTT

size: NA
J: TRBJ2-3
D: NA
V: TRBV20-1
CDR3: CSAMRGGRTDTQYF
DNA: TGCAGTGCTATGAGGGGGGGCCGCACAGATACGCAGTATTTT

size: NA
J: TRBJ2-5
D: NA
V: TRBV20-1
CDR3: CSAEKASVVETQYF
DNA: TGCAGTGCGGAGAAGGCTAGCGTGGTAGAGACCCAGTACTTC

size: NA
J: TRBJ1-6
D: NA
V: TRBV18
CDR3: CASSPTGSRNSPLHF
DNA: TGTGCCAGCTCACCAACAGGATCTAGGAATTCACCCCTCCACTTT

size: NA
J: TRBJ2-5
D: NA
V: TRBV27
CDR3: CASKQGIIQETQYF
DNA: TGTGCCAGCAAGCAGGGAATAATTCAAGAGACCCAGTACTTC

size: NA
J: TRBJ2-7
D: NA
V: TRBV4-1
CDR3: CASSQGGELAYEQYF
DNA: TGCGCCAGCAGCCAAGGAGGGGAACTTGCCTACGAGCAGTACTTC

size: NA
J: TRBJ1-2
D: TRBD1
V: TRBV18
CDR3: CASSQDRASYGYTF
DNA: TGTGCCAGCTCACAGGACAGGGCTTCGTATGGCTACACCTTC

size: NA
J: TRBJ1-5
D: NA
V: TRBV7-2
CDR3: CASSPRPSGEQPQHF
DNA: TGTGCCAGCAGCCCGAGACCTTCAGGGGAACAGCCCCAGCATTTT

size: NA
J: TRBJ2-7
D: NA
V: TRBV7-8
CDR3: CASSRQMGVGRYEQYF
DNA: TGTGCCAGCAGCCGGCAAATGGGTGTAGGGCGGTACGAGCAGTACTTC

size: NA
J: TRBJ1-2
D: NA
V: TRBV29-1
CDR3: CSVVGARGYTF
DNA: TGCAGCGTTGTAGGGGCGCGGGGCTACACCTTC

size: few
J: TRBJ2-3
D: NA
V: TRBV7-2
CDR3: CASSLWFTDTQYF
DNA: TGTGCCAGCAGCTTATGGTTCACAGATACGCAGTATTTT

size: NA
J: TRBJ2-7
D: TRBD1
V: TRBV12-3/TRBV12-4
CDR3: CASTRTGSAYEQYF
DNA: TGTGCCAGCACCAGGACAGGGTCAGCCTACGAGCAGTACTTC

size: many
J: TRBJ2-1
D: NA
V: TRBV3-1
CDR3: CASSQGRPNEQFF
DNA: TGTGCCAGCAGCCAGGGACGCCCTAATGAGCAGTTCTTC